The rows below give T cell receptor beta chains drawn from one sample of a study of T cells in Graves' hyperthyroidism and ophthalmopathy. TCRdb reprocessed the multiplex PCR reads via MiXCR and lists one record per CDR3 protein. The sample yields about 300,000 distinct CDR3 sequences, roughly 18% seen once. The sample was blood. Every receptor here comes from a man in his forties or fifties with Graves' ophthalmopathy. Each CDR3 is given with its conserved first and last residue. The D gene is left open where the match is weak. Not all rows give a size; the values are once, few, many and, for expanded clones, a class.

j_call: TRBJ1-2; d_call: NA; clone_size: NA; v_call: TRBV9; cdr3_nt: TGTGCCAGCAGCGTAGCGGCGGACCTCTATGGCTACACCTTC; cdr3_aa: CASSVAADLYGYTF
j_call: TRBJ2-7; d_call: TRBD2; clone_size: NA; v_call: TRBV20-1; cdr3_nt: TGCAGTGCTAGAGTACTAGCGGGTCCCAACGAGCAGTACTTC; cdr3_aa: CSARVLAGPNEQYF
j_call: TRBJ2-5; d_call: NA; clone_size: NA; v_call: TRBV28; cdr3_nt: TGTGCCAGCAGTCCCGACAGAAACTTACAAGAGACCCAGTACTTC; cdr3_aa: CASSPDRNLQETQYF
j_call: TRBJ1-1; d_call: NA; clone_size: many; v_call: TRBV20-1; cdr3_nt: TGCAGTGCCGGAGGGTCGGGCCACAGGGAAGGCACTGAAGCTTTCTTT; cdr3_aa: CSAGGSGHREGTEAFF
j_call: TRBJ2-1; d_call: TRBD2; clone_size: NA; v_call: TRBV5-6; cdr3_nt: TGTGCCAGCAGCTCGGCGGGTAGCGGGAGAGGGAATGAGCAGTTCTTC; cdr3_aa: CASSSAGSGRGNEQFF
j_call: TRBJ2-5; d_call: TRBD2; clone_size: many; v_call: TRBV9; cdr3_nt: TGTGCCAGCAGCGTTGCGGGAGGAAATCAAGAGACCCAGTACTTC; cdr3_aa: CASSVAGGNQETQYF
j_call: TRBJ1-5; d_call: TRBD1; clone_size: few; v_call: TRBV20-1; cdr3_nt: TGCAGTGCTAGAGTGCAGGGGACAGGGGGCAATCAGCCCCAGCATTTT; cdr3_aa: CSARVQGTGGNQPQHF
j_call: TRBJ1-2; d_call: NA; clone_size: NA; v_call: TRBV19; cdr3_nt: TGTGCCAGTAGTAACCCTGGGTACAACTATGGCTACACCTTC; cdr3_aa: CASSNPGYNYGYTF
j_call: TRBJ1-1; d_call: NA; clone_size: many; v_call: TRBV5-1; cdr3_nt: TGCGCCAGCCGAAAAGAAATGAACACTGAAGCTTTCTTT; cdr3_aa: CASRKEMNTEAFF
j_call: TRBJ2-1; d_call: NA; clone_size: many; v_call: TRBV5-6; cdr3_nt: TGTGCCAGCAGCTTGGGGGCAGGATACTACAATGAGCAGTTCTTC; cdr3_aa: CASSLGAGYYNEQFF
j_call: TRBJ2-2; d_call: TRBD2; clone_size: many; v_call: TRBV7-2; cdr3_nt: TGTGCCAGCAGCTTCGCGCGACTAGCGGGAACCGGGGAGCTGTTTTTT; cdr3_aa: CASSFARLAGTGELFF
j_call: TRBJ1-1; d_call: NA; clone_size: few; v_call: TRBV10-3; cdr3_nt: TGTGCCATCAGTGAGGGGGTAACTGAAGCTTTCTTT; cdr3_aa: CAISEGVTEAFF
j_call: TRBJ2-1; d_call: TRBD2; clone_size: NA; v_call: TRBV2; cdr3_nt: TGTGCCAGCAGGAAACCCCTAGCGGGAGGGTACAATGAGCAGTTCTTC; cdr3_aa: CASRKPLAGGYNEQFF
j_call: TRBJ1-6; d_call: NA; clone_size: few; v_call: TRBV6-1; cdr3_nt: TGTGCCAGCAGCGCCGATGGGGCATCCCTGGGCTCACCCCTCCACTTT; cdr3_aa: CASSADGASLGSPLHF
j_call: TRBJ2-6; d_call: NA; clone_size: many; v_call: TRBV28; cdr3_nt: TGTGCCAGCAGTTTGAACAGGTTACTAGGTGCCAACGTCCTGACTTTC; cdr3_aa: CASSLNRLLGANVLTF
j_call: TRBJ2-5; d_call: TRBD1; clone_size: NA; v_call: TRBV12-3/TRBV12-4; cdr3_nt: TGTGCCAGCAGTTTAGATTCAGGGGGCCAAGAGACCCAGTACTTC; cdr3_aa: CASSLDSGGQETQYF
j_call: TRBJ2-6; d_call: TRBD1; clone_size: NA; v_call: TRBV20-1; cdr3_nt: TGCAGTGCGCACAGGGGATTCCCTGGGGCCAACGTCCTGACTTTC; cdr3_aa: CSAHRGFPGANVLTF
j_call: TRBJ2-5; d_call: NA; clone_size: NA; v_call: TRBV14; cdr3_nt: TGTGCCAGCAGCCAAGGGCTAGCAGAGTACCAAGAGACCCAGTACTTC; cdr3_aa: CASSQGLAEYQETQYF
j_call: TRBJ2-3; d_call: NA; clone_size: NA; v_call: TRBV10-3; cdr3_nt: TGTGCCATCAGTGAGTCGTCCGCAGATACGCAGTATTTT; cdr3_aa: CAISESSADTQYF
j_call: TRBJ2-2; d_call: NA; clone_size: few; v_call: TRBV6-2/TRBV6-3; cdr3_nt: TGTGCCAGCAGTTACGGCTCAGGGTCCGGGGAGCTGTTTTTT; cdr3_aa: CASSYGSGSGELFF
j_call: TRBJ2-1; d_call: TRBD2; clone_size: NA; v_call: TRBV7-9; cdr3_nt: TGTGCCAGCAGCTTATCAGCGGGGCCTTCCTACAATGAGCAGTTCTTC; cdr3_aa: CASSLSAGPSYNEQFF
j_call: TRBJ2-1; d_call: NA; clone_size: many; v_call: TRBV11-2; cdr3_nt: TGTGCCAGCAGCCCCCCCCACAATGAGCAGTTCTTC; cdr3_aa: CASSPPHNEQFF
j_call: TRBJ1-1; d_call: NA; clone_size: many; v_call: TRBV11-1; cdr3_nt: TGTGCCAGCAGCTTCTTGACGACTGAAGCTTTCTTT; cdr3_aa: CASSFLTTEAFF
j_call: TRBJ2-7; d_call: TRBD2; clone_size: once; v_call: TRBV20-1; cdr3_nt: TGCAGTGCTAGAGATGAGGCGGGAGGGCCTAGGGAGCAGTACTTC; cdr3_aa: CSARDEAGGPREQYF
j_call: TRBJ1-1; d_call: NA; clone_size: many; v_call: TRBV5-1; cdr3_nt: TGCGCCAGCAGCTTGGAGTTCGTGGGGACTGAAGCTTTCTTT; cdr3_aa: CASSLEFVGTEAFF
j_call: TRBJ2-3; d_call: NA; clone_size: few; v_call: TRBV29-1; cdr3_nt: TGCAGCGTAGCTACAGGTAGCACAGATACGCAGTATTTT; cdr3_aa: CSVATGSTDTQYF
j_call: TRBJ2-5; d_call: NA; clone_size: many; v_call: TRBV20-1; cdr3_nt: TGCAGCGATACCGGGACCTCGGGAGAGACCCAGTACTTC; cdr3_aa: CSDTGTSGETQYF
j_call: TRBJ2-5; d_call: NA; clone_size: NA; v_call: TRBV29-1; cdr3_nt: TGCAGCGTTGAAGATCTGGACACTTTTGTGGAGACCCAGTACTTC; cdr3_aa: CSVEDLDTFVETQYF
j_call: TRBJ2-3; d_call: NA; clone_size: many; v_call: TRBV28; cdr3_nt: TGTGCCAGCAGCCCTGGCGCGGTAAGCACAGATACGCAGTATTTT; cdr3_aa: CASSPGAVSTDTQYF
j_call: TRBJ1-2; d_call: NA; clone_size: many; v_call: TRBV11-2; cdr3_nt: TGTGCCAGCAAACGGGGTCCCTCCTATGGCTACACCTTC; cdr3_aa: CASKRGPSYGYTF
j_call: TRBJ2-5; d_call: NA; clone_size: many; v_call: TRBV7-9; cdr3_nt: TGTGCCAGCAGCTTGCTACGGGAGCTCCCCCAAGAGACCCAGTACTTC; cdr3_aa: CASSLLRELPQETQYF
j_call: TRBJ2-2; d_call: TRBD1; clone_size: few; v_call: TRBV5-5; cdr3_nt: TGTGCCAGCAGCGGGACAGGAGAGACCGGGGAGCTGTTTTTT; cdr3_aa: CASSGTGETGELFF
j_call: TRBJ2-7; d_call: NA; clone_size: few; v_call: TRBV2; cdr3_nt: TGTGCCAGCAGTGTAAGACAGTCCTACGAGCAGTACTTC; cdr3_aa: CASSVRQSYEQYF
j_call: TRBJ2-3; d_call: NA; clone_size: many; v_call: TRBV5-1; cdr3_nt: TGCGCCAGCAGCTTGGACACAGTGGGAGATACGCAGTATTTT; cdr3_aa: CASSLDTVGDTQYF